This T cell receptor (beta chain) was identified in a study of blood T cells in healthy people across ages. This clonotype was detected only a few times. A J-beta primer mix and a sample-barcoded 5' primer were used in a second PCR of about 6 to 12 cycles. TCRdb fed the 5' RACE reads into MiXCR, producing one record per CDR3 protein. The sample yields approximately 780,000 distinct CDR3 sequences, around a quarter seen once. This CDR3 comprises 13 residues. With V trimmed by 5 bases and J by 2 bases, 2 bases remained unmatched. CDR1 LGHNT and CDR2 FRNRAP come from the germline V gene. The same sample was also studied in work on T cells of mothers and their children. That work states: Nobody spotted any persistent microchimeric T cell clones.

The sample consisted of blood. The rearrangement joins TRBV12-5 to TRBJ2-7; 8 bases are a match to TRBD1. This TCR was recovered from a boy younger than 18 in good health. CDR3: CASGQGQAYEQYF. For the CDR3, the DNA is TGTGCTAGTGGTCAGGGACAGGCCTACGAGCAGTACTTC.